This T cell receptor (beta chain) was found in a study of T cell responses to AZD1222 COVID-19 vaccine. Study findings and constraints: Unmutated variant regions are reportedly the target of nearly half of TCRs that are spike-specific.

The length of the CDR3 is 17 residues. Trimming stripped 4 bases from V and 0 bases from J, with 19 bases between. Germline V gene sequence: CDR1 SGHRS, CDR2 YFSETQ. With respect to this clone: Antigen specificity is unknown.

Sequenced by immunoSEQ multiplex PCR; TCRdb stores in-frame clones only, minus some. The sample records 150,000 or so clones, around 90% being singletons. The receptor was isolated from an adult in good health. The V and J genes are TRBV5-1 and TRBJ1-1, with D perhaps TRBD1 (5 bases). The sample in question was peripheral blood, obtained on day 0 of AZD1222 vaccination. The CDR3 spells CASSTGQEIYMNTEAFF. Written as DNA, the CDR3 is TGCGCCAGCAGCACCGGACAAGAAATATACATGAACACTGAAGCTTTCTTT.